This TCR beta chain was sequenced during a study of shared clonotypes between healthy human individuals. Whole-study context: Researchers assigned three CD4 naive, three CD4 memory, two CD8 naive and one CD8 memory plate to each donor. General observations from the study: What rarefaction showed was incomplete sorted-subset sequencing despite large depth.

Naive CD8 cells comprised CD45RO-negative, CCR7-positively selected cells, excluding terminally differentiated effector memory CD45RA+ cells. Method: immunoSEQ multiplex PCR; TCRdb's copy keeps in-frame clones and lacks some. Of 2 million or so clones listed, about 95% are singletons. Concerning this clone itself: Its matching antigen is unknown. The junction and the germline gene differ at one end; a read error may be behind it.

Germline assignment: CDR1 MNHEY and CDR2 SMNVEV (reference sequence). The CDR3 length is 8 residues. This chain joins TRBV27 and TRBJ2-7, with D unresolved. The specimen sequenced was naive CD8+ T cells sorted from blood. The sequence was obtained from a man aged 18 to 35 in good health. The CDR3 here is CASNTEPF. The DNA for the CDR3 is TGTGCCAGCAATACCGAGCCCTTC.